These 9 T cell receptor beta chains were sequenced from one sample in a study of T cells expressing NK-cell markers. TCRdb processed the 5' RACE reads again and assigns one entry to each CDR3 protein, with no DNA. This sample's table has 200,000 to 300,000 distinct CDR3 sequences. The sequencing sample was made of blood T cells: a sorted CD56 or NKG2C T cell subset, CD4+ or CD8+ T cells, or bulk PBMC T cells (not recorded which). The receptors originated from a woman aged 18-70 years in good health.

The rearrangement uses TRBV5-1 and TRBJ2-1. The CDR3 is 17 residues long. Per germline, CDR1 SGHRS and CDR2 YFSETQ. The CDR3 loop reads CASSLRAVLSSYNEQFF.

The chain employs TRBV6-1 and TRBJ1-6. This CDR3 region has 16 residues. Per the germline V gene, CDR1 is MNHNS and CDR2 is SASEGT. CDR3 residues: CASPSSEGTDNSPLHF.

The CDR3 here is CASSAEGARNMNTEAFF. The chain combines TRBV19 with TRBJ1-1; absent DNA, TCRdb's TRBD1 call cannot be checked. This CDR3 has 17 residues. Germline V lookup: CDR1 LNHDA, CDR2 SQIVND (reference sequence).

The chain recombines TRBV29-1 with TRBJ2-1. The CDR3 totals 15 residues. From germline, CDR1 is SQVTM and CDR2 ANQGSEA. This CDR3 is CSVDSSGSSYNEQFF.

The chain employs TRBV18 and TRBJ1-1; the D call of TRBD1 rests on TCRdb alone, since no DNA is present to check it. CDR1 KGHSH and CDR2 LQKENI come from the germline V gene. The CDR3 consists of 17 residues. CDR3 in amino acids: CASSREKGTGRNTEAFF.

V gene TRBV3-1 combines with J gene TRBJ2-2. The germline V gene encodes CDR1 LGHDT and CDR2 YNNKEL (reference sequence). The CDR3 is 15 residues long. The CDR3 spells CASSQDLLNTGELFF.

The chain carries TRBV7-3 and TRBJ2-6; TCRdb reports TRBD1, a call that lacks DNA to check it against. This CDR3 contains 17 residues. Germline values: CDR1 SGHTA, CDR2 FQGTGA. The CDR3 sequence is CASSLRGQGAGANVLTF.

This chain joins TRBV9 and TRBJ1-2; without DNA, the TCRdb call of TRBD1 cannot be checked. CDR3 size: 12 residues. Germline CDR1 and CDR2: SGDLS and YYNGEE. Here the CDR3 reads CASSGTGYGYTF.

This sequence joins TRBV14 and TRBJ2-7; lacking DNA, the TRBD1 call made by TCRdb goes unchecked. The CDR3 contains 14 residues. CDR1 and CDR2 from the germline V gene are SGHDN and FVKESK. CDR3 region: CASSRLGGSYEQYF.